Listed below are T cell receptor beta chains from one sample, sequenced in a study of T cells in Graves' hyperthyroidism and ophthalmopathy. TCRdb reprocessed the multiplex PCR reads with MiXCR, giving one entry per CDR3 protein. The table lists approximately 370,000 distinct CDR3 sequences, about 17% of them singletons. Sequenced: blood. Receptor source: a woman between 25 and 40 years old with Graves' hyperthyroidism that later progressed to Graves' ophthalmopathy. Both conserved end residues are part of each CDR3. The order of the fields is V gene, clone size, J gene, CDR3 length, D gene, CDR3 DNA, CDR3 protein. D genes are given only for firm matches. Rows may omit the clone size; those that give it use once, few, many or a size class.

v_gene: TRBV28; abundance: -; j_gene: TRBJ2-7; len: 15; d_gene: -; CDR3nt: TGTGCCAGCAGTTGGACCAGCGGTTTTACCTACGAGCAGTACTTC; CDR3aa: CASSWTSGFTYEQYF
v_gene: TRBV4-1; abundance: few; j_gene: TRBJ2-2; len: 17; d_gene: -; CDR3nt: TGCGCCAGCAGCCAAGATCTGGGACAAGCGAACACCGGGGAGCTGTTTTTT; CDR3aa: CASSQDLGQANTGELFF
v_gene: TRBV11-3; abundance: many; j_gene: TRBJ2-1; len: 15; d_gene: -; CDR3nt: TGTGCCAGCAGCTTCGGGGGCCACTCTGGGAATGAGCAGTTCTTC; CDR3aa: CASSFGGHSGNEQFF
v_gene: TRBV5-1; abundance: many; j_gene: TRBJ2-2; len: 15; d_gene: -; CDR3nt: TGCGCCAGCAGCTTGGTCAGGGCTTACACCGGGGAGCTGTTTTTT; CDR3aa: CASSLVRAYTGELFF
v_gene: TRBV20-1; abundance: many; j_gene: TRBJ1-1; len: 15; d_gene: TRBD1; CDR3nt: TGCAGTGCTAGGGAGGGACAGGCGGGAATGACTGAAGCTTTCTTT; CDR3aa: CSAREGQAGMTEAFF
v_gene: TRBV19; abundance: -; j_gene: TRBJ1-5; len: 13; d_gene: -; CDR3nt: TGTGCCAGTAGTACCGAGGGGGTTCAGCCCCAGCATTTT; CDR3aa: CASSTEGVQPQHF
v_gene: TRBV7-9; abundance: few; j_gene: TRBJ1-1; len: 15; d_gene: -; CDR3nt: TGTGCCAGCAGCTTAGTTGGGGTCATGAACACTGAAGCTTTCTTT; CDR3aa: CASSLVGVMNTEAFF
v_gene: TRBV19; abundance: few; j_gene: TRBJ2-1; len: 13; d_gene: TRBD1; CDR3nt: TGTGCCAGTAGCCGGGACAGGACCTGGCAGCAGTTCTTC; CDR3aa: CASSRDRTWQQFF
v_gene: TRBV30; abundance: many; j_gene: TRBJ1-5; len: 13; d_gene: -; CDR3nt: TGTGCCTGGAGTGCTGTTAGCAATCAGCCCCAGCATTTT; CDR3aa: CAWSAVSNQPQHF
v_gene: TRBV19; abundance: -; j_gene: TRBJ2-5; len: 14; d_gene: TRBD1; CDR3nt: TGTGCCAGTAGCAAGGACAGGGGTCGAGGGACCCAGTACTTC; CDR3aa: CASSKDRGRGTQYF
v_gene: TRBV12-3/TRBV12-4; abundance: many; j_gene: TRBJ2-3; len: 16; d_gene: -; CDR3nt: TGTGCCAGCAGCCTAGGGCAGGGAGTGAACGCAGATACGCAGTATTTT; CDR3aa: CASSLGQGVNADTQYF
v_gene: TRBV6-5; abundance: few; j_gene: TRBJ1-2; len: 14; d_gene: -; CDR3nt: TGTGCCAGCATCCCTTCGGGGGTAGGTGGAGGCTACACCTTC; CDR3aa: CASIPSGVGGGYTF
v_gene: TRBV28; abundance: -; j_gene: TRBJ2-6; len: 14; d_gene: -; CDR3nt: TGTGCCAGCAGTGACCCGGACAGGGCCAACGTCCTGACTTTC; CDR3aa: CASSDPDRANVLTF
v_gene: TRBV25-1; abundance: few; j_gene: TRBJ2-1; len: 17; d_gene: TRBD2; CDR3nt: TGTGCCAGCAGTGGGCCGGGACTAGCGGGAGGCTACAATGAGCAGTTCTTC; CDR3aa: CASSGPGLAGGYNEQFF
v_gene: TRBV20-1; abundance: -; j_gene: TRBJ2-3; len: 17; d_gene: TRBD2; CDR3nt: TGCAGTGCTAGAGACCCCGGGACTAGCGGGAGGTATGATACGCAGTATTTT; CDR3aa: CSARDPGTSGRYDTQYF
v_gene: TRBV27; abundance: many; j_gene: TRBJ1-2; len: 13; d_gene: -; CDR3nt: TGTGCCAGCAGTTTGCTGGGGGGCCAGGGCTACACCTTC; CDR3aa: CASSLLGGQGYTF
v_gene: TRBV6-1; abundance: few; j_gene: TRBJ1-5; len: 15; d_gene: TRBD1; CDR3nt: TGTGCCAGCAGTGAGGGACAGGGGGGCGGTACACCCCAGCATTTT; CDR3aa: CASSEGQGGGTPQHF
v_gene: TRBV28; abundance: many; j_gene: TRBJ1-4; len: 14; d_gene: -; CDR3nt: TGTGCCAGCAGTTTAGAGGGAACTAATGAAAAACTGTTTTTT; CDR3aa: CASSLEGTNEKLFF
v_gene: TRBV27; abundance: many; j_gene: TRBJ2-5; len: 15; d_gene: TRBD2; CDR3nt: TGTGCCAGCAGTTTATACGCTAGCGGACAAGAGACCCAGTACTTC; CDR3aa: CASSLYASGQETQYF
v_gene: TRBV2; abundance: once; j_gene: TRBJ2-7; len: 17; d_gene: -; CDR3nt: TGTGCCAGCAGCCCCATCGGGGGTACAGTCGGGGGTTACGAGCAGTACTTC; CDR3aa: CASSPIGGTVGGYEQYF
v_gene: TRBV2; abundance: many; j_gene: TRBJ2-3; len: 17; d_gene: TRBD2; CDR3nt: TGTGCCAGCAGGCCCCTCGGCGGGAGGCCGGTGGCAGATACGCAGTATTTT; CDR3aa: CASRPLGGRPVADTQYF
v_gene: TRBV9; abundance: many; j_gene: TRBJ1-2; len: 16; d_gene: -; CDR3nt: TGTGCCAGCAGCGCGAGGCCCCAAGGGGGGCGAGGTGGCTACACCTTC; CDR3aa: CASSARPQGGRGGYTF
v_gene: TRBV11-3; abundance: many; j_gene: TRBJ1-1; len: 14; d_gene: -; CDR3nt: TGTGCCAGCAGCTTAGACCCGTTGGCCACTGAAGCTTTCTTT; CDR3aa: CASSLDPLATEAFF
v_gene: TRBV15; abundance: few; j_gene: TRBJ2-7; len: 14; d_gene: -; CDR3nt: TGTGCCACCAGCAGACCAGACCTCTTCGGCGAGCAGTACTTC; CDR3aa: CATSRPDLFGEQYF
v_gene: TRBV2; abundance: -; j_gene: TRBJ1-4; len: 13; d_gene: -; CDR3nt: TGTGCCAGCAGTGAAACAACACTTGAAAAACTGTTTTTT; CDR3aa: CASSETTLEKLFF
v_gene: TRBV28; abundance: -; j_gene: TRBJ2-7; len: 10; d_gene: -; CDR3nt: TGTGCCAGCAGTCACTACGAGCAGTACTTC; CDR3aa: CASSHYEQYF
v_gene: TRBV12-3/TRBV12-4; abundance: -; j_gene: TRBJ2-1; len: 13; d_gene: -; CDR3nt: TGTGCCAGCAGTCCGGGACGGACCAATGAGCAGTTCTTC; CDR3aa: CASSPGRTNEQFF
v_gene: TRBV25-1; abundance: -; j_gene: TRBJ1-1; len: 15; d_gene: TRBD1; CDR3nt: TGTGCCAGCAGCACTCGTGAGGGGGCGAACACTGAAGCTTTCTTT; CDR3aa: CASSTREGANTEAFF
v_gene: TRBV5-1; abundance: many; j_gene: TRBJ2-7; len: 14; d_gene: TRBD2; CDR3nt: TGCGCCAGCAGCTTGGATGTGGAAGCGGGGGAGCAGTACTTC; CDR3aa: CASSLDVEAGEQYF
v_gene: TRBV12-3/TRBV12-4; abundance: -; j_gene: TRBJ1-2; len: 16; d_gene: -; CDR3nt: TGTGCCAGCAGAACGGGACAAACTCCAGCTAACTATGGCTACACCTTC; CDR3aa: CASRTGQTPANYGYTF
v_gene: TRBV20-1; abundance: -; j_gene: TRBJ2-7; len: 15; d_gene: -; CDR3nt: TGCAGTGCTAGAGGAAACCTAGCGCCTTCAGGGGAGCAGTACTTC; CDR3aa: CSARGNLAPSGEQYF
v_gene: TRBV2; abundance: once; j_gene: TRBJ1-2; len: 15; d_gene: -; CDR3nt: TGTGCCAGCAGTGAAGCTTCGTCCAGGAACTATGGCTACACCTTC; CDR3aa: CASSEASSRNYGYTF
v_gene: TRBV29-1; abundance: -; j_gene: TRBJ2-7; len: 12; d_gene: TRBD2; CDR3nt: TGCAGCGTTCGGGAGGGGGCCTACGAGCAGTACTTC; CDR3aa: CSVREGAYEQYF
v_gene: TRBV9; abundance: -; j_gene: TRBJ2-3; len: 10; d_gene: -; CDR3nt: TGTGCCAGCAGCGGGAATACGCAGTATTTT; CDR3aa: CASSGNTQYF
v_gene: TRBV19; abundance: -; j_gene: TRBJ2-2; len: 15; d_gene: -; CDR3nt: TGTGCCAGTAGTATGATTTATCGGAGGACCGGGGAGCTGTTTTTT; CDR3aa: CASSMIYRRTGELFF